This TCR beta chain was sequenced during a study of technical replicates of blood from a handful of donors. V shed 5 bases, J shed 1 base, and the junction held 9 bases outside the gene matches. The germline V gene encodes CDR1 SGHTA and CDR2 FQGTGA. This CDR3 has 18 residues. Assay used: immunoSEQ multiplex PCR; TCRdb lists only in-frame clones, some missing. The sample yields more than 45,000 clones, 75% to 95% seen once. The rearrangement joins TRBV7-3 to TRBJ2-1; 12 nucleotides agree with TRBD2. The TCR was taken from a human donor in good health. Some clones in this sample may be carry-over from other donors' samples. The sample was PBMCs. The CDR3 coding sequence is TGTGCCAGCAGCCGGACTAGCGGGGCTCAAGGGTCCTACAATGAGCAGTTCTTC. This encodes CASSRTSGAQGSYNEQFF.